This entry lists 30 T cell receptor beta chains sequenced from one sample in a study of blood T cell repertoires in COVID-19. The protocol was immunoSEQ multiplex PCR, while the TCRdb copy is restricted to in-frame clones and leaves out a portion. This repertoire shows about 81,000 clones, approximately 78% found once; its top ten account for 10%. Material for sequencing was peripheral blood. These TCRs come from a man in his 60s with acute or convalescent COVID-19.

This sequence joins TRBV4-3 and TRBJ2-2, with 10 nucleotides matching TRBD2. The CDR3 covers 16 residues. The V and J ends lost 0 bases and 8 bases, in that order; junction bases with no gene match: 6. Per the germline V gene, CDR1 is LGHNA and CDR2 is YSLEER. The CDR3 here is CASSQDLAGAGGELFF. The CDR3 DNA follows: TGCGCCAGCAGCCAAGATCTAGCGGGAGCCGGGGGGGAGCTGTTTTTT.

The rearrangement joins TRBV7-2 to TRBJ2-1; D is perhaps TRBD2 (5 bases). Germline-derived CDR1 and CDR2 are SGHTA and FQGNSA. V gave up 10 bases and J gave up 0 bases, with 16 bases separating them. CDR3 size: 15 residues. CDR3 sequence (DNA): TGTGCCACGGACTCCCTCTCGAGCTCCTACAATGAGCAGTTCTTC. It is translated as CATDSLSSSYNEQFF. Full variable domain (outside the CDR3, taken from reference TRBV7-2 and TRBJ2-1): GAGVSQSPSNKVTEKGKDVELRCDPISGHTALYWYRQSLGQGLEFLIYFQGNSAPDKSGLPSDRFSAERTGGSVSTLTIQRTQQEDSAVYLCATDSLSSSYNEQFFGPGTRLTVL.

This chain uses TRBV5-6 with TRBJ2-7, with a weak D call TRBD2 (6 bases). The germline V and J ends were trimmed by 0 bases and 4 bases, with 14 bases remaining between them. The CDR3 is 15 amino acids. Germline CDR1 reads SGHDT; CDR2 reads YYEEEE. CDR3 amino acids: CASSLVDGGRYEQYF. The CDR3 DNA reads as TGTGCCAGCAGCTTGGTGGACGGGGGTAGGTACGAGCAGTACTTC.

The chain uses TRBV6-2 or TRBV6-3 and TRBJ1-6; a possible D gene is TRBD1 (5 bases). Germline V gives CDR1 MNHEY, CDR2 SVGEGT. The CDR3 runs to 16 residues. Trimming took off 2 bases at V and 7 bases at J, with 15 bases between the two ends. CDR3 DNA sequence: TGTGCCAGCAGTTACGGGTCTCGGGGGGTGAATTCACCCCTCCACTTT. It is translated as CASSYGSRGVNSPLHF.

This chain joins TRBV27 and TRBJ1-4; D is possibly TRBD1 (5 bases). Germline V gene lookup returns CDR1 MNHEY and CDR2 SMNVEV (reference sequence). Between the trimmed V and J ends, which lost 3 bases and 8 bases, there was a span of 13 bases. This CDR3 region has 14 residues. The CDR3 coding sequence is TGTGCCAGCAGTTTGGGCAGGGTAGGAGAAAAACTGTTTTTT. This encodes CASSLGRVGEKLFF.

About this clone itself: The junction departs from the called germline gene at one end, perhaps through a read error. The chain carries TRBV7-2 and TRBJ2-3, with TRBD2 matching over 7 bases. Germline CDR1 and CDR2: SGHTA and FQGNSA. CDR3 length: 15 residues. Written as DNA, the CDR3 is TGTGCCAGCAGCTTAGGAGCTAGCGGCACATATACGCAGTATTTT. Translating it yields CASSLGASGTYTQYF.

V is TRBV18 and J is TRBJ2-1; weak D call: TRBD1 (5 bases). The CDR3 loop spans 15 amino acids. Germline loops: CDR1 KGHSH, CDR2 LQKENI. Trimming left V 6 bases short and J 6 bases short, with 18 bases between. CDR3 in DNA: TGTGCCAGCTCGCCCATTAGGGGTGAACGCAATGAGCAGTTCTTC. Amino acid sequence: CASSPIRGERNEQFF. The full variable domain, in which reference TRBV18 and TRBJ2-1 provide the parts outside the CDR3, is NAGVMQNPRHLVRRRGQEARLRCSPMKGHSHVYWYRQLPEEGLKFMVYLQKENIIDESGMPKERFSAEFPKEGPSILRIQQVVRGDSAAYFCASSPIRGERNEQFFGPGTRLTVL.

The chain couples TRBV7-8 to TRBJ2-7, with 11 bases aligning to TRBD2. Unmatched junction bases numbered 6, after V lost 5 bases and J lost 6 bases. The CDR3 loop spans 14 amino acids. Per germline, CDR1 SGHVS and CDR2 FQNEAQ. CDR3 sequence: CASSILAGVSEQYF. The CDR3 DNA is TGTGCCAGCAGCATACTAGCGGGAGTAAGCGAGCAGTACTTC.

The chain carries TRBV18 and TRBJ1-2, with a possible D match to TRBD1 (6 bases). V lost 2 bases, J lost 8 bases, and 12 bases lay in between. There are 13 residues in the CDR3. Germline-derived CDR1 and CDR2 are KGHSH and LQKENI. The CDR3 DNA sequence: TGTGCCAGCTCACCAACCGGGACATGGGGCTACACCTTC. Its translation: CASSPTGTWGYTF.

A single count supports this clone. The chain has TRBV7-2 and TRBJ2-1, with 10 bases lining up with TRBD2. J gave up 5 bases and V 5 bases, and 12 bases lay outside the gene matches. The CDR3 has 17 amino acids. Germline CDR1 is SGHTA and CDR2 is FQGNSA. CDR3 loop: CASSRGGTSGVNNEQFF. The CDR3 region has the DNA TGTGCCAGCAGCAGGGGAGGTACTAGCGGGGTTAACAATGAGCAGTTCTTC.

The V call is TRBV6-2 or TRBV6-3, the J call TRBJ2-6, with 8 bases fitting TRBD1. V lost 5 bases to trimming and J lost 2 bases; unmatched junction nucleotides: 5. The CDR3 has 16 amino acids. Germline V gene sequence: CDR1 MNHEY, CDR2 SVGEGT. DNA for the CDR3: TGTGCCAGCAGTCCGGACAGGGTCCCTGGGGCCAACGTCCTGACTTTC. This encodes CASSPDRVPGANVLTF.

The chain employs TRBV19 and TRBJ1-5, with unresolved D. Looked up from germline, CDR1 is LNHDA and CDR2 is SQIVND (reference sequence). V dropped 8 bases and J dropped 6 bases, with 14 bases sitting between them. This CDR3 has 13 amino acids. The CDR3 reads CASSIGEGQPQHF. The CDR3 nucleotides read TGTGCCAGTTCGATCGGAGAAGGTCAGCCCCAGCATTTT.

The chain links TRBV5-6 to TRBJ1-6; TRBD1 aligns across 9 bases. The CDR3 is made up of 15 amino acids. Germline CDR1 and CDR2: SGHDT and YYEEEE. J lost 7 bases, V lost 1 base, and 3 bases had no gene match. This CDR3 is CASSLLDRGNSPLHF. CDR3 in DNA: TGTGCCAGCAGCTTGCTGGACAGGGGAAATTCACCCCTCCACTTT.

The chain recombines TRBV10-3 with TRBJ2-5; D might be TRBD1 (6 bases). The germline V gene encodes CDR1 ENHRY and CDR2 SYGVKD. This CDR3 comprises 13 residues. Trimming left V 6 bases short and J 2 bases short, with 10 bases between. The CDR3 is CAIRMTGQETQYF. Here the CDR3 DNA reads TGTGCCATCAGGATGACAGGTCAAGAGACCCAGTACTTC.

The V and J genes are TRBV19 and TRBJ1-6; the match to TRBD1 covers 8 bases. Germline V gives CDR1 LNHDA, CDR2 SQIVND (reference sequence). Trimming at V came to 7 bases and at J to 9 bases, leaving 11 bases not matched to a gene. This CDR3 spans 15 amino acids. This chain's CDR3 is CASMGDRQGSSPLHF. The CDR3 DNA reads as TGTGCCAGTATGGGGGACAGGCAGGGGAGTTCACCCCTCCACTTT.

CDR3 nucleotide sequence: TGTGCCAGTAGTATAGCATCGGGACTAAGCTCCTACAATGAGCAGTTCTTC. Its protein is CASSIASGLSSYNEQFF. The chain is built from TRBV19 and TRBJ2-1; TRBD2 matches at 7 bases. Germline CDR1 and CDR2: LNHDA and SQIVND (reference sequence). J gave up 0 bases and V 1 base, and 6 bases lay outside the gene matches. The CDR3 runs to 17 residues.

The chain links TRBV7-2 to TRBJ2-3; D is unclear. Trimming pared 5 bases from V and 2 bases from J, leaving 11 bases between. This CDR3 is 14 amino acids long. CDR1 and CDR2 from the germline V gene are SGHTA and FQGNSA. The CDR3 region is CASSPTSNTDTQYF. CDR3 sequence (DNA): TGTGCCAGCAGCCCGACTTCGAACACAGATACGCAGTATTTT. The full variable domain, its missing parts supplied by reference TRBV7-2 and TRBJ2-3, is GAGVSQSPSNKVTEKGKDVELRCDPISGHTALYWYRQSLGQGLEFLIYFQGNSAPDKSGLPSDRFSAERTGGSVSTLTIQRTQQEDSAVYLCASSPTSNTDTQYFGPGTRLTVL.

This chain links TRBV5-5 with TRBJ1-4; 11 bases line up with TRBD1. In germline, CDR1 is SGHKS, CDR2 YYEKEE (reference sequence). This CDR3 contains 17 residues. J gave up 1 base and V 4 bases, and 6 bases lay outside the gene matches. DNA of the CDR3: TGTGCCAGCAGCCCGGGGACAGGGGGAAGAACTAATGAAAAACTGTTTTTT. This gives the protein CASSPGTGGRTNEKLFF.

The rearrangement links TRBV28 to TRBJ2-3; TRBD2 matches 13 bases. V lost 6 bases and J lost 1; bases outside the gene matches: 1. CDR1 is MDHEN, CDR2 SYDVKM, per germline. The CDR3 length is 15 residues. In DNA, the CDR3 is TGTGCCAGCAGAGGGACTAGCGGGGGCACAGATACGCAGTATTTT. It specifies CASRGTSGGTDTQYF.

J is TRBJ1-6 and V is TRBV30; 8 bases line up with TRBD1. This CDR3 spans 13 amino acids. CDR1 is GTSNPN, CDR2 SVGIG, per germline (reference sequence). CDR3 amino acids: CAASDRGLSPLHF. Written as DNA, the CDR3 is TGTGCGGCCTCCGACAGGGGACTTTCACCCCTCCACTTT. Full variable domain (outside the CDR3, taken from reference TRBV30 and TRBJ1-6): SQTIHQWPATLVQPVGSPLSLECTVEGTSNPNLYWYRQAAGRGLQLLFYSVGIGQISSEVPQNLSASRPQDRQFILSSKKLLLSDSGFYLCAASDRGLSPLHFGNGTRLTVT.

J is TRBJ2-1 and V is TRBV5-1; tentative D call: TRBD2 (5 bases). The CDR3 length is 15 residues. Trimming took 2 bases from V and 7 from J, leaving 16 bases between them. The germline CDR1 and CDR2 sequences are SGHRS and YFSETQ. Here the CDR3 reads CASSFNPGKENEQFF. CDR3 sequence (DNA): TGCGCCAGCAGCTTTAACCCGGGGAAGGAAAATGAGCAGTTCTTC.

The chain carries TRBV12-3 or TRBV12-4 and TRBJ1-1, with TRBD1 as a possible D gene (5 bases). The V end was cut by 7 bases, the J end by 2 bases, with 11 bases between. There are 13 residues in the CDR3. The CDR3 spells CASTATVNTEAFF. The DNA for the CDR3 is TGTGCCAGCACCGCGACAGTAAACACTGAAGCTTTCTTT.

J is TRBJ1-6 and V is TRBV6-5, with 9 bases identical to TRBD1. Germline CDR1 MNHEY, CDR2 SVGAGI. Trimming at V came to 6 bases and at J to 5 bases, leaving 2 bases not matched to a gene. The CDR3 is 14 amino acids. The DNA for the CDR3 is TGTGCCAGCAGGCACAGGGGGCATAATTCACCCCTCCACTTT. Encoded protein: CASRHRGHNSPLHF.

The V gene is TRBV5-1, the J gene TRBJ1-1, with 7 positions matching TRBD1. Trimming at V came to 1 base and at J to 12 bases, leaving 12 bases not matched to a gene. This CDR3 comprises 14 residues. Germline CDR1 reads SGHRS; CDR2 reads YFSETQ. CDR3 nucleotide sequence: TGCGCCAGCAGCTTGACAGACAGGGTGGGATGGTCTTTCTTT. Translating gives CASSLTDRVGWSFF.

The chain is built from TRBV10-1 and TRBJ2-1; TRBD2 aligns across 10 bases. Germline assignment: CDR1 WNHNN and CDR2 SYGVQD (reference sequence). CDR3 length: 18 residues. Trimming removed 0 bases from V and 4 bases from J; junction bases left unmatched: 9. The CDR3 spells CASSESIPLAGVYNEQFF. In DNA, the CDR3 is TGCGCCAGCAGTGAGTCTATCCCTCTAGCGGGAGTTTACAATGAGCAGTTCTTC.

This CDR3 is CASSVSGGSNQPQHF. In nucleotides, the CDR3 is TGTGCCAGCAGCGTTTCAGGGGGCAGCAATCAGCCCCAGCATTTT. The chain employs TRBV9 and TRBJ1-5; 8 positions agree with TRBD1. The germline V gene encodes CDR1 SGDLS and CDR2 YYNGEE. The CDR3 is made up of 15 amino acids. The J segment lost 1 base and the V segment lost 2 bases, leaving 2 bases of the junction unmatched.

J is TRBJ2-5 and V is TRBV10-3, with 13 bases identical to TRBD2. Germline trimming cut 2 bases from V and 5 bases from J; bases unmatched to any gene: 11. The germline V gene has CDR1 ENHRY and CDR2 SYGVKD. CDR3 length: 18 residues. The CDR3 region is CAISEPETSGGAGETQYF. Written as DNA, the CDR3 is TGTGCCATCAGTGAGCCAGAAACTAGCGGGGGGGCCGGTGAGACCCAGTACTTC.

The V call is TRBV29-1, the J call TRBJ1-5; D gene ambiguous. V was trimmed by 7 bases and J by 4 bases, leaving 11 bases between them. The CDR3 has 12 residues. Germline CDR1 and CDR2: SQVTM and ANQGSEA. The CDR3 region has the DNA TGCAGCGCGCTGTCTGCGAATCAGCCCCAGCATTTT. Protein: CSALSANQPQHF.

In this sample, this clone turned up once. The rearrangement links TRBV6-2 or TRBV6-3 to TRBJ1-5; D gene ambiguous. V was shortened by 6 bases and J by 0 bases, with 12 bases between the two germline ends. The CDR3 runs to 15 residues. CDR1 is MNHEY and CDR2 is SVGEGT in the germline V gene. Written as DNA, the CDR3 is TGTGCCAGCAGCCGACCAGGTTTTAGCAATCAGCCCCAGCATTTT. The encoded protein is CASSRPGFSNQPQHF.

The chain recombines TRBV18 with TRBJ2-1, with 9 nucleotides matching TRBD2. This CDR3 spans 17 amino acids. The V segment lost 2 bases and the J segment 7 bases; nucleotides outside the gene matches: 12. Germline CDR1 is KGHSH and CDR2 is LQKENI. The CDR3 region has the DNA TGTGCCAGCTCACCAGGGTCCCCCGCGGGAGGGCAAAATGAGCAGTTCTTC. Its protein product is CASSPGSPAGGQNEQFF.